Shown below are 26 T cell receptor beta chains from a single sample sequenced in a study of neurological immune-mediated disorders. In TCRdb, the 5' RACE reads were re-called with MiXCR into one record per CDR3 protein. The data show approximately 100,000 distinct CDR3 sequences, 3.5% seen once. The source material was PBMCs. Receptors originate from a woman between 18 and 30 years old with multiple sclerosis.

This clonotype has a count of ten or more. CDR3 amino acids: CASSLALGSSGNTIYF. The CDR3, as DNA: TGCGCCAGCAGCTTGGCCCTGGGGAGCTCTGGAAACACCATATATTTT. The chain uses TRBV5-1 and TRBJ1-3; D not certain. Between the trimmed V and J ends, which lost 0 bases and 0 bases, there was a span of 10 bases. The length of the CDR3 is 16 residues. Germline V gives CDR1 SGHRS, CDR2 YFSETQ.

The table lists this clonotype with many counts. The gene calls are TRBV7-2 and TRBJ2-3, with D maybe TRBD2 (6 bases). The V gene lost 4 bases and the J gene lost 3 bases, with 14 bases spanning the gap. CDR3 length: 15 residues. Germline V lookup: CDR1 SGHTA, CDR2 FQGNSA. The CDR3 reads CASSSDYLKTDTQYF. CDR3 coding DNA: TGTGCCAGCAGCTCGGACTACCTTAAGACAGATACGCAGTATTTT. The entire variable domain, with the rest obtained from reference TRBV7-2 and TRBJ2-3, is as follows: GAGVSQSPSNKVTEKGKDVELRCDPISGHTALYWYRQSLGQGLEFLIYFQGNSAPDKSGLPSDRFSAERTGGSVSTLTIQRTQQEDSAVYLCASSSDYLKTDTQYFGPGTRLTVL.

In its sample, this clonotype was seen many times. The chain employs TRBV3-1 and TRBJ2-2; possible D gene TRBD1, 6 bases. The CDR3 contains 14 residues. Germline V gene data show CDR1 as LGHDT and CDR2 as YNNKEL (reference sequence). V was pared by 5 bases and J by 6 bases, with 13 bases between. CDR3 in amino acids: CASSFNRDAGELFF. In DNA form, the CDR3 reads TGTGCCAGCAGCTTTAACAGGGATGCCGGGGAGCTGTTTTTT.

This clonotype has at least ten counts. J is TRBJ2-3 and V is TRBV2; TRBD1 matches at 9 bases. The trim removed 4 bases at V and 4 bases at J, leaving 6 bases unmatched. The germline V gene has CDR1 SNHLY and CDR2 FYNNEI. CDR3 length equals 15 residues. The CDR3 bases are TGTGCCAGCAGTGGCGAACAGGGGGCTGCAGATACGCAGTATTTT. Its protein product is CASSGEQGAADTQYF.

This clonotype was seen ten or more times. The J gene is TRBJ2-3, the V gene TRBV3-1; D remains unclear. Trimming removed 3 bases at V and 4 bases at J, with 2 bases between. From germline, CDR1 is LGHDT and CDR2 YNNKEL (reference sequence). This CDR3 is 11 amino acids long. CDR3 region: CASSQADTQYF. As DNA, the CDR3 is TGTGCCAGCAGCCAGGCAGATACGCAGTATTTT.

There are many counts of this clonotype. The chain is built from TRBV6-5 and TRBJ2-1; TRBD1 agrees at 10 bases. The CDR3 contains 14 residues. Germline assignment: CDR1 MNHEY and CDR2 SVGAGI. The V gene end was trimmed by 5 bases and the J gene end by 5 bases; junction bases not matched to a gene: 3. CDR3 bases: TGTGCCAGCAGTCGGACAGGGGGAAACAATGAGCAGTTCTTC. Its protein product is CASSRTGGNNEQFF.

In regard to this clonotype: This may be a read error: a much more frequent sequence differs by one nucleotide. The chain recombines TRBV7-8 with TRBJ2-7; 9 bases are a match to TRBD1. There are 14 residues in the CDR3. J gave up 6 bases and V 5 bases, and 8 bases lay outside the gene matches. Germline-derived CDR1 and CDR2 are SGHVS and FQNEAQ. The chain's CDR3 is CASSKGQGAFEQYF. In DNA, the CDR3 is TGTGCCAGCAGCAAGGGACAGGGAGCATTCGAGCAGTACTTC.

This clonotype occurred many times. This chain connects TRBV7-9 to TRBJ1-5; a weak D match, TRBD1 (5 bases). There are 15 residues in the CDR3. The ends were cut back, 5 bases at V and 1 base at J, with 12 bases in the middle. Germline V gene sequence: CDR1 SEHNR, CDR2 FQNEAQ (reference sequence). CDR3 nucleotides: TGTGCCAGCAGCGCAATGGGGGGAAGCAATCAGCCCCAGCATTTT. Translated, it gives CASSAMGGSNQPQHF.

This clonotype was observed at least ten times. The rearrangement uses TRBV5-5 and TRBJ1-2; D unresolved. Germline-derived CDR1 and CDR2 are SGHKS and YYEKEE (reference sequence). There are 12 residues in the CDR3. Trimming shortened V by 8 bases and J by 6 bases, and 14 bases separated the two germline ends. The CDR3 spells CASFGRTDGYTF. DNA of the CDR3: TGTGCCAGTTTTGGGAGGACGGATGGCTACACCTTC.

There are many counts of this clonotype. The chain combines TRBV7-2 with TRBJ1-4; 9 nucleotides match TRBD1. Losses at the gene ends were 0 bases for V and 10 bases for J; bases not matched to a gene: 6. CDR1 and CDR2 from the germline V gene are SGHTA and FQGNSA. The CDR3 spans 15 residues. The CDR3: CASSLATGGIGKLFF. The CDR3 DNA follows: TGTGCCAGCAGCTTAGCGACAGGGGGGATCGGAAAACTGTTTTTT.

In its sample, this clonotype was seen many times. J is TRBJ2-1 and V is TRBV7-9, with D hard to call. Per germline, CDR1 SEHNR and CDR2 FQNEAQ (reference sequence). Trimming shortened V by 1 base and J by 10 bases, and 8 bases separated the two germline ends. This CDR3 has 12 amino acids. This chain's CDR3 is CASSLVLSEQFF. In nucleotides, the CDR3 is TGTGCCAGCAGCTTAGTATTATCGGAGCAGTTCTTC.

In this sample, this clonotype turned up many times. The CDR3 DNA is TGTGCCAGCAGTTACGAAACAAACAGGGTTACGACTGAAGCTTTCTTT. Its translation: CASSYETNRVTTEAFF. The chain is built from TRBV6-5 and TRBJ1-1; weak D call: TRBD1 (6 bases). Germline V gene lookup returns CDR1 MNHEY and CDR2 SVGAGI. This CDR3 comprises 16 residues. V dropped 2 bases and J dropped 5 bases, with 18 bases sitting between them.

This clonotype was counted at least ten times. The chain employs TRBV5-1 and TRBJ2-7, with 8 bases fitting TRBD2. V lost 3 bases, J lost 6 bases, and 8 bases stayed unmatched. The CDR3 sequence is 14 residues long. Germline CDR1 reads SGHRS; CDR2 reads YFSETQ. In DNA form, the CDR3 reads TGCGCCAGCAGCTCGGGACTAGAAATAGGCGAGCAGTACTTC. The encoded protein is CASSSGLEIGEQYF. The whole variable domain, remainder taken from reference TRBV5-1 and TRBJ2-7, is KAGVTQTPRYLIKTRGQQVTLSCSPISGHRSVSWYQQTPGQGLQFLFEYFSETQRNKGNFPGRFSGRQFSNSRSEMNVSTLELGDSALYLCASSSGLEIGEQYFGPGTRLTVT.

This clonotype was seen at least ten times. This chain links TRBV11-1 with TRBJ2-7; D is possibly TRBD1 (5 bases). This CDR3 has 13 residues. The V end lost 2 bases, the J end lost 7 bases, and 12 bases lay between the germline ends. The germline CDR1 and CDR2 sequences are SGHAT and FQDESV (reference sequence). The CDR3 spells CASSLMTAREQYF. CDR3 in DNA: TGTGCCAGCAGCTTAATGACAGCCAGGGAGCAGTACTTC.

This clonotype was recorded many times. This sequence joins TRBV7-2 and TRBJ2-1; D call uncertain. The V gene lost 1 base and the J gene lost 6 bases, with 13 bases spanning the gap. The CDR3 runs to 15 residues. Per the germline V gene, CDR1 is SGHTA and CDR2 is FQGNSA. The CDR3 region has the DNA TGTGCCAGCAGCTTAGAAGTGCGGCTCATCAATGAGCAGTTCTTC. Translated: CASSLEVRLINEQFF. The variable domain in full, with the rest retrieved from reference TRBV7-2 and TRBJ2-1, is GAGVSQSPSNKVTEKGKDVELRCDPISGHTALYWYRQSLGQGLEFLIYFQGNSAPDKSGLPSDRFSAERTGGSVSTLTIQRTQQEDSAVYLCASSLEVRLINEQFFGPGTRLTVL.

This clonotype has ten or more counts. The chain employs TRBV5-1 and TRBJ2-3, with D maybe TRBD1 (6 bases). Germline CDR1 and CDR2: SGHRS and YFSETQ. Between the trimmed V and J ends, which lost 0 bases and 0 bases, there was a span of 11 bases. CDR3 length: 16 amino acids. In DNA form, the CDR3 reads TGCGCCAGCAGCTTGGGACAGGCGTTTAGCACAGATACGCAGTATTTT. Residues: CASSLGQAFSTDTQYF.

This clonotype came up many times. This rearrangement joins TRBV5-1 to TRBJ1-2; weak D call: TRBD1 (5 bases). The germline V gene encodes CDR1 SGHRS and CDR2 YFSETQ. V was shortened by 3 bases and J by 0 bases, with 12 bases between the two germline ends. CDR3 size: 15 residues. The CDR3 spells CASSWGDGSNYGYTF. The CDR3 nucleotides read TGCGCCAGCAGCTGGGGGGACGGCTCTAACTATGGCTACACCTTC. Full variable domain (remainder filled in from reference TRBV5-1 and TRBJ1-2): KAGVTQTPRYLIKTRGQQVTLSCSPISGHRSVSWYQQTPGQGLQFLFEYFSETQRNKGNFPGRFSGRQFSNSRSEMNVSTLELGDSALYLCASSWGDGSNYGYTFGSGTRLTVV.

Ten or more counts support this clonotype. This chain uses TRBV7-2 with TRBJ2-3, with no clear D. V shed 4 bases and J shed 1 base, with 15 bases lying between them. CDR3 length: 16 residues. Germline CDR1 is SGHTA and CDR2 is FQGNSA. CDR3 sequence (DNA): TGTGCCAGCAGCTCCAGTCTGGGTTGGGGCACAGATACGCAGTATTTT. It translates to CASSSSLGWGTDTQYF.

This clonotype has at least ten counts. V gene TRBV5-1 combines with J gene TRBJ2-1; 9 bases are shared with TRBD2. The V and J ends lost 3 bases and 3 bases, in that order; junction bases with no gene match: 7. In germline, CDR1 is SGHRS, CDR2 YFSETQ. The CDR3 has 16 residues. CDR3 bases: TGCGCCAGCAGCTCGCCAAGCGGGGGGCACTACAATGAGCAGTTCTTC. This translates into CASSSPSGGHYNEQFF.

In this sample, this clonotype turned up many times. The V and J genes are TRBV3-1 and TRBJ2-2, with a possible D match to TRBD1 (5 bases). The germline gives CDR1 LGHDT, CDR2 YNNKEL (reference sequence). Between the trimmed V and J ends, which lost 3 bases and 6 bases, there was a span of 26 bases. The length of the CDR3 is 19 residues. CDR3 coding DNA: TGTGCCAGCAGCCATGGTCCAGTACAGGAAAGCTACGCTCCCGGGGAGCTGTTTTTT. Protein product: CASSHGPVQESYAPGELFF.

With regard to this clonotype: A much larger clone differs by one base, so this may be a read error. The rearrangement uses TRBV29-1 and TRBJ2-3; D may correspond to TRBD1 or TRBD2 (5 bases each). The germline V gene has CDR1 SQVTM and CDR2 ANQGSEA. The CDR3 contains 15 residues. The CDR3 spells CSVEDPGRSTDTRYF. The CDR3 nucleotides read TGCAGCGTTGAAGACCCGGGGCGTAGCACAGATACGCGGTATTTT.

CDR3 loop: CASSPLDRVDTEAFF. The CDR3 DNA reads as TGTGCCAGCTCACCACTGGATAGGGTCGACACTGAAGCTTTCTTT. The rearrangement links TRBV18 to TRBJ1-1; no reliable D call. The germline V gene encodes CDR1 KGHSH and CDR2 LQKENI. The CDR3 totals 15 residues. V lost 1 base and J lost 3, with 12 bases in between.

V gene TRBV20-1 combines with J gene TRBJ1-4; D not resolved. Trimming pared 5 bases from V and 7 bases from J, leaving 11 bases between. The CDR3 sequence is 12 residues long. Germline assignment: CDR1 DFQATT and CDR2 SNEGSKA (reference sequence). The CDR3 DNA follows: TGCAGTGCTTCCAGGCCGGCTGAAAAACTGTTTTTT. Protein product: CSASRPAEKLFF.

The table lists this clonotype with many counts. This chain joins TRBV3-1 and TRBJ2-3; the D gene is possibly TRBD2 (6 bases). CDR3 length: 17 amino acids. Germline V gene sequence: CDR1 LGHDT, CDR2 YNNKEL (reference sequence). V was pared by 0 bases and J by 0 bases, with 13 bases between. The CDR3 DNA reads TGTGCCAGCAGCCAAGATATCCGGGACTCCAGCACAGATACGCAGTATTTT. Translating it yields CASSQDIRDSSTDTQYF.

This clonotype was counted ten times or more. This chain joins TRBV12-3 or TRBV12-4 and TRBJ1-4; tentatively, D is TRBD1 (6 bases). Trimming pared 6 bases from V and 7 bases from J, leaving 18 bases between. CDR3 length: 15 amino acids. CDR3 sequence (DNA): TGTGCCAGCAGCCTAGGGGGGCGGGCTGGTGAAAAACTGTTTTTT. Amino acids: CASSLGGRAGEKLFF.

This clonotype was observed at least ten times. The genes are TRBV27 and TRBJ2-2, with D possibly called TRBD1 or TRBD2 (7 bases each). CDR3 length: 15 amino acids. CDR1 and CDR2 from the germline V gene are MNHEY and SMNVEV (reference sequence). The V gene lost 6 bases and the J gene lost 6 bases, with 17 bases spanning the gap. CDR3 in DNA: TGTGCCAGCAGCCTATCCAGGGGGGGACCCGGGGAGCTGTTTTTT. Its protein product is CASSLSRGGPGELFF.